This TCR beta chain originates from a study of OX40 agonist ivuxolimab in advanced cancers. Looking at the study overall: Every 2 weeks, patients received ivuxolimab intravenously, dosed at 0.01 to 10 mg/kg.

Assay: immunoSEQ multiplex PCR; the TCRdb copy retains only in-frame clones and omits some. The repertoire holds about 68,000 clones, with about 90% as singletons. Germline CDR1 and CDR2: LNHDA and SQIVND (reference sequence). V lost 5 bases and J 0 bases, leaving 14 bases between the germline ends. The CDR3 sequence is 17 residues long. The starting material was CD4+ or CD8+ T cells sorted from blood, obtained in a trial of the OX40 agonist ivuxolimab. V and J are TRBV19 and TRBJ2-6; TRBD1 is a possible D gene (6 bases). The clonotype originates from an adult with an advanced solid tumor such as melanoma, head and neck, liver or kidney cancer. CDR3 in amino acids: CASSATNRVSGANVLTF. DNA for the CDR3: TGTGCCAGTAGTGCAACCAACAGGGTCTCTGGGGCCAACGTCCTGACTTTC.